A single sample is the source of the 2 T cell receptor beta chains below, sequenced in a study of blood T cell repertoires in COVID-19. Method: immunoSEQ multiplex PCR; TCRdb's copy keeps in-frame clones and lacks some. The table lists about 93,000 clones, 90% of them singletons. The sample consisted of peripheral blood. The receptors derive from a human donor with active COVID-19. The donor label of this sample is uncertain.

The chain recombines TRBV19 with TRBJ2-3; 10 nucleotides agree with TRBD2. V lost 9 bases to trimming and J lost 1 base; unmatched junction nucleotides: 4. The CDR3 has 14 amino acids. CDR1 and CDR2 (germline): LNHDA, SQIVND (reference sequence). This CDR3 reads CARTTSGGTDTQYF. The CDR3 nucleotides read TGTGCCAGAACTACTAGCGGGGGCACAGATACGCAGTATTTT.

In DNA form, the CDR3 reads TGTGCCAGCAGGGGTCCGGGGAATGGCTACACCTTC. Translated: CASRGPGNGYTF. V usage is TRBV2 and J usage is TRBJ1-2; no reliable D call. Germline V gene data show CDR1 as SNHLY and CDR2 as FYNNEI. The CDR3 runs 12 residues. V was shortened by 6 bases and J by 6 bases, with 11 bases between the two germline ends.